This entry lists 8 T cell receptor beta chains sequenced from one sample in a study of T cell changes during pregnancy in multiple sclerosis. Some clones are missing from TCRdb's copy, which holds only in-frame ones; the method was immunoSEQ multiplex PCR. The table records 90,000 to 100,000 clones, 92% of them present only once. The input for sequencing was peripheral blood, taken after pregnancy. Every receptor here comes from a female donor in good health, enrolled as a control in a pregnancy study.

This chain uses TRBV7-9 with TRBJ2-7; D is unclear. Trimming removed 5 bases from V and 3 bases from J, with 14 bases in between. The CDR3 consists of 14 residues. CDR1 and CDR2 from the germline V gene are SEHNR and FQNEAQ (reference sequence). CDR3 amino acids: CASSRFIAGYEQYF. The CDR3, as DNA: TGTGCCAGCAGCCGTTTTATCGCCGGCTACGAGCAGTACTTC.

The chain carries TRBV5-5 and TRBJ2-2, with TRBD1 as a possible D gene (6 bases). The CDR3 is made up of 20 amino acids. Trimming pared 3 bases from V and 0 bases from J, leaving 24 bases between. Germline-derived CDR1 and CDR2 are SGHKS and YYEKEE (reference sequence). The CDR3 nucleotides are TGTGCCAGCAGCTCCGCAGTAATCATCACGCGGACAGCGAACACCGGGGAGCTGTTTTTT. The encoded protein is CASSSAVIITRTANTGELFF. The full variable domain, its missing parts supplied by reference TRBV5-5 and TRBJ2-2, is DAGVTQSPTHLIKTRGQQVTLRCSPISGHKSVSWYQQVLGQGPQFIFQYYEKEERGRGNFPDRFSARQFPNYSSELNVNALLLGDSALYLCASSSAVIITRTANTGELFFGEGSRLTVL.

The chain couples TRBV9 to TRBJ1-2; 7 bases match TRBD1. V lost 3 bases to trimming and J lost 7 bases; unmatched junction nucleotides: 9. From germline, CDR1 is SGDLS and CDR2 YYNGEE. The CDR3 runs 14 residues. The CDR3 spells CASSALGGSRGYTF. CDR3 in DNA: TGTGCCAGCAGCGCACTAGGGGGCTCTCGTGGCTACACCTTC. Using reference TRBV9 and TRBJ1-2 for the parts outside the CDR3, the full variable domain is DSGVTQTPKHLITATGQRVTLRCSPRSGDLSVYWYQQSLDQGLQFLIQYYNGEERAKGNILERFSAQQFPDLHSELNLSSLELGDSALYFCASSALGGSRGYTFGSGTRLTVV.

This clone has just a few counts. The rearrangement links TRBV9 to TRBJ1-1; TRBD1 might be the D (6 bases). Germline values: CDR1 SGDLS, CDR2 YYNGEE. V lost 3 bases, J lost 3 bases, and 18 bases lay in between. The CDR3 covers 16 residues. The CDR3 sequence is CASSAGGGWRDTEAFF. CDR3 DNA: TGTGCCAGCAGCGCGGGGGGCGGCTGGAGGGACACTGAAGCTTTCTTT.

The CDR3 DNA reads as TGTGCCAGTAGTATAGCCTGGACTACCCGGCGCTACGAGCAGTACTTC. Protein product: CASSIAWTTRRYEQYF. The J gene is TRBJ2-7, the V gene TRBV19, with D tentatively TRBD2 (6 bases). The CDR3 sequence is 16 residues long. The germline V gene has CDR1 LNHDA and CDR2 SQIVND (reference sequence). V lost 1 base and J 3 bases, leaving 16 bases between the germline ends.

V is TRBV19 and J is TRBJ1-4; D possibly corresponds to TRBD1 (6 bases). CDR3 length: 15 residues. The germline V gene has CDR1 LNHDA and CDR2 SQIVND (reference sequence). The V end was cut by 3 bases, the J end by 8 bases, with 16 bases between. The CDR3: CASSISTGSSEKLFF. The CDR3 DNA is TGTGCCAGTAGTATTTCAACAGGGTCCTCGGAAAAACTGTTTTTT. The full variable domain, its missing parts supplied by reference TRBV19 and TRBJ1-4, is DGGITQSPKYLFRKEGQNVTLSCEQNLNHDAMYWYRQDPGQGLRLIYYSQIVNDFQKGDIAEGYSVSREKKESFPLTVTSAQKNPTAFYLCASSISTGSSEKLFFGSGTQLSVL.

This clone appeared once. The rearrangement uses TRBV19 and TRBJ2-1; weak D call: TRBD2 (6 bases). Trimming took 1 base from V and 4 from J, leaving 11 bases between them. Germline CDR1 and CDR2: LNHDA and SQIVND (reference sequence). There are 15 residues in the CDR3. Written as DNA, the CDR3 is TGTGCCAGTAGTATAGCCTGGCGGGGATACAATGAGCAGTTCTTC. Translation: CASSIAWRGYNEQFF.

The chain has TRBV5-6 and TRBJ2-3; possibly TRBD2 for D (6 bases). Trimming left V 5 bases short and J 2 bases short, with 15 bases between. The CDR3 contains 15 residues. Per germline, CDR1 SGHDT and CDR2 YYEEEE. Here the CDR3 reads CASSLSGRDTDTQYF. In nucleotides, the CDR3 is TGTGCCAGCAGTCTTTCTGGGCGGGACACAGATACGCAGTATTTT.